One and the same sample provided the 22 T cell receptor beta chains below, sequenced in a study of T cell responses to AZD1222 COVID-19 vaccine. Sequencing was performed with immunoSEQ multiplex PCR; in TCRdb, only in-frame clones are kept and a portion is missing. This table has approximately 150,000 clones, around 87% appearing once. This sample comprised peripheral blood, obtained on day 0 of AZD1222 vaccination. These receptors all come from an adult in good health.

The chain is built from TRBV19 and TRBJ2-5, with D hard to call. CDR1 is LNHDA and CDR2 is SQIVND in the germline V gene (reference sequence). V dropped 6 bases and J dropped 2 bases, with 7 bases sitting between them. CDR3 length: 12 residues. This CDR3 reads CASRNRQETQYF. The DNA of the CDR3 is TGTGCCAGTAGGAACAGACAAGAGACCCAGTACTTC.

The CDR3 DNA reads as TGTGCCAGCAGTTTAGTCAGTCCCTATAATTCACCCCTCCACTTT. Translating gives CASSLVSPYNSPLHF. J is TRBJ1-6 and V is TRBV27, with no clear D. Germline-derived CDR1 and CDR2 are MNHEY and SMNVEV (reference sequence). There are 15 residues in the CDR3. Trimming shortened V by 2 bases and J by 2 bases, and 7 bases separated the two germline ends.

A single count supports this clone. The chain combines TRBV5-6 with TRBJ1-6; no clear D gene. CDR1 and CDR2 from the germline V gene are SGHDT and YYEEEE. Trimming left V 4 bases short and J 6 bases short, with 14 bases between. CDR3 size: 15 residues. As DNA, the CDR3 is TGTGCCAGCAGCGGACCGGGCCAAAGTAATTCACCCCTCCACTTT. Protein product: CASSGPGQSNSPLHF.

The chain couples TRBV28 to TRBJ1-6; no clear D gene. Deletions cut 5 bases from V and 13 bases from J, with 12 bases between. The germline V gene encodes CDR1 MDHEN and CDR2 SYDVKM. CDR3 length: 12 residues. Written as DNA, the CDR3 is TGTGCCAGCAGTACGGGGAGCGGGCCCCTCCACTTT. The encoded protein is CASSTGSGPLHF.

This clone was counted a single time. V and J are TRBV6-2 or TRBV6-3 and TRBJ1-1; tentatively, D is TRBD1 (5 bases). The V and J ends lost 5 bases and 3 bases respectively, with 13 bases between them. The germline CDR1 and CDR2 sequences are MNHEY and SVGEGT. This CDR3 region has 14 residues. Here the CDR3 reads CASSQGHTYTEAFF. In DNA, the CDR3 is TGTGCCAGCAGTCAAGGACATACCTACACTGAAGCTTTCTTT.

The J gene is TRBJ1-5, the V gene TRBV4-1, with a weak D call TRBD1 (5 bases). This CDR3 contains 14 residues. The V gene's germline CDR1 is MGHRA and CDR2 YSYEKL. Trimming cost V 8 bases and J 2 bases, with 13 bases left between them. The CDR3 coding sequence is TGCGCCAGCGGGCCGCGGGGGGGCAATCAGCCCCAGCATTTT. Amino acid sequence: CASGPRGGNQPQHF.

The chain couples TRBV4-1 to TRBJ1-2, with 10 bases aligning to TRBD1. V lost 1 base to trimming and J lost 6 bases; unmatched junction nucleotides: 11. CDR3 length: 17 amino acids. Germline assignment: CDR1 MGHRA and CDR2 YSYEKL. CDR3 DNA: TGCGCCAGCAGCCAAGGGGACCGCCGGGACAGGGGCCATGGCTACACCTTC. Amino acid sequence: CASSQGDRRDRGHGYTF.

The CDR3 sequence: CASRLRGSGNTIYF. The CDR3 region has the DNA TGTGCCAGCAGGCTCAGGGGGTCCGGAAACACCATATATTTT. The V gene is TRBV2, the J gene TRBJ1-3, with TRBD1 identical over 7 bases. J was trimmed by 4 bases and V by 6 bases; bases with no gene match: 6. Germline V gene data show CDR1 as SNHLY and CDR2 as FYNNEI. The CDR3 spans 14 residues.

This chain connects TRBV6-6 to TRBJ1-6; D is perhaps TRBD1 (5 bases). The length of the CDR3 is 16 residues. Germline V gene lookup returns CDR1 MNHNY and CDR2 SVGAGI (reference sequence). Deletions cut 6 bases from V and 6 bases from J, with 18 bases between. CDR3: CASSPLPRQGNSPLHF. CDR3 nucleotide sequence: TGTGCCAGCAGCCCCCTTCCCCGGCAGGGTAATTCACCCCTCCACTTT.

The DNA of the CDR3 is TGTGCCAGCAGTACAGGGTTTTATGGTCAGCCCCAGCATTTT. Translation: CASSTGFYGQPQHF. V usage is TRBV2 and J usage is TRBJ1-5, with TRBD1 as a possible D gene (6 bases). The CDR3 length is 14 residues. Germline V gives CDR1 SNHLY, CDR2 FYNNEI. The V and J ends lost 5 bases and 6 bases respectively, with 14 bases between them.

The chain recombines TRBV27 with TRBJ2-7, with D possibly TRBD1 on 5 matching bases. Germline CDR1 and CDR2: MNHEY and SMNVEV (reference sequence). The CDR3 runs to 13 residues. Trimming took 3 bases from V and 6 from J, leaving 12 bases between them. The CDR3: CASSFLTAGEQYF. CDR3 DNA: TGTGCCAGCAGTTTCCTGACAGCCGGCGAGCAGTACTTC.

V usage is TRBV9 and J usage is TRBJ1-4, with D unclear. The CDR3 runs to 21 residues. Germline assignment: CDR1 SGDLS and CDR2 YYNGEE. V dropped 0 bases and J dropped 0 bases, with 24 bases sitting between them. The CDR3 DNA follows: TGTGCCAGCAGCGTAGGGCTCGCCCCGGGTGAATGGTCGGCAACTAATGAAAAACTGTTTTTT. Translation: CASSVGLAPGEWSATNEKLFF.

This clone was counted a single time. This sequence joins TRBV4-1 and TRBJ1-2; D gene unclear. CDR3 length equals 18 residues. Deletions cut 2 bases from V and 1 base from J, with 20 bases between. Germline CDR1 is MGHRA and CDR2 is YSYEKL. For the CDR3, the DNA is TGCGCCAGCAGCCAACCCCTCCTTAAATCGGCCGATAACTATGGCTACACCTTC. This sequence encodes CASSQPLLKSADNYGYTF.

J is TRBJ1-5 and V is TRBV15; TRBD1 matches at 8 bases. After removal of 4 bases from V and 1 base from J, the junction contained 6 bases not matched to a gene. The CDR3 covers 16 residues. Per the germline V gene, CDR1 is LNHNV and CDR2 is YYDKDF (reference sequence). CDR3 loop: CATSTRTGLSNQPQHF. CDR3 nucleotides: TGTGCCACCAGCACAAGGACAGGGTTAAGCAATCAGCCCCAGCATTTT.

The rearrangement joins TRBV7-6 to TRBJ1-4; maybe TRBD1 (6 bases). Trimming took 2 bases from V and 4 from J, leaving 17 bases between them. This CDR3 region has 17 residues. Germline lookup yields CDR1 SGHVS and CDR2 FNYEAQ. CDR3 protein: CASSLSSGARRNEKLFF. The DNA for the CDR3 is TGTGCCAGCAGCTTAAGTTCAGGGGCTAGACGTAATGAAAAACTGTTTTTT.

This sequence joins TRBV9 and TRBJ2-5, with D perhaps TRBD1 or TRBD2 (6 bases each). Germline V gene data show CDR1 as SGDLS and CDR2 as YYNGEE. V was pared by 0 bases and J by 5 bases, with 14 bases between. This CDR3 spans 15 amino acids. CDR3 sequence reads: CASSVAGAIGETQYF. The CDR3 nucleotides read TGTGCCAGCAGCGTAGCGGGGGCAATAGGGGAGACCCAGTACTTC.

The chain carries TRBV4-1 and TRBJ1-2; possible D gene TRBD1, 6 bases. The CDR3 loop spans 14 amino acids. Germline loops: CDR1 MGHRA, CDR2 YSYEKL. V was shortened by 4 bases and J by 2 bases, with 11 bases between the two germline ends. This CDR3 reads CASSRDILNYGYTF. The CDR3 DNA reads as TGCGCCAGCAGCCGGGACATATTAAACTATGGCTACACCTTC.

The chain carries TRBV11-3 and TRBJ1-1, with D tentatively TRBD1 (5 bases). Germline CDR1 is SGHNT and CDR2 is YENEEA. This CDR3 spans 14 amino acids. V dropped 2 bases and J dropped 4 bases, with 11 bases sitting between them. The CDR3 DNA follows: TGTGCCAGCAGCTTAAGAGGGGACGGCACTGAAGCTTTCTTT. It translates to CASSLRGDGTEAFF.

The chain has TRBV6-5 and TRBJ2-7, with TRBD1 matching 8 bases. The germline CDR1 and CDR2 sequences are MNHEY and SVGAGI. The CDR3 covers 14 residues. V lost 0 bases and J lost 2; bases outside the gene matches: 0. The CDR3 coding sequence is TGTGCCAGCAGTTACTCGACAGGGGCCTACGAGCAGTACTTC. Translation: CASSYSTGAYEQYF.

The CDR3 DNA sequence: TGTGCCAGCAGTGAACGCAGGGGGCATTCACCCCTCCACTTT. Translated: CASSERRGHSPLHF. The chain uses TRBV6-1 and TRBJ1-6; 8 nucleotides match TRBD1. This CDR3 contains 14 residues. The J segment lost 8 bases and the V segment lost 2 bases, leaving 2 bases of the junction unmatched. The germline V gene has CDR1 MNHNS and CDR2 SASEGT.

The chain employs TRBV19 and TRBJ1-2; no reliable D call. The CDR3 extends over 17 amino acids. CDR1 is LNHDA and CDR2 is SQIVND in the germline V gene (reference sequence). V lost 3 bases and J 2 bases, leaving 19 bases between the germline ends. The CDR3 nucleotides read TGTGCCAGTAGTATCCACCTAGGCGGGGATACGAACTATGGCTACACCTTC. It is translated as CASSIHLGGDTNYGYTF.

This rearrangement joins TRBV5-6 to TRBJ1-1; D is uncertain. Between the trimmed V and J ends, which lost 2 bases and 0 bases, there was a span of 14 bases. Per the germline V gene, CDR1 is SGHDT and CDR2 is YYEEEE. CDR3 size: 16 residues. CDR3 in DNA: TGTGCCAGCAGCTTAACCGGGTCCTCCATGAACACTGAAGCTTTCTTT. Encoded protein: CASSLTGSSMNTEAFF. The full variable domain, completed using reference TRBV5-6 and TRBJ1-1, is DAGVTQSPTHLIKTRGQQVTLRCSPKSGHDTVSWYQQALGQGPQFIFQYYEEEERQRGNFPDRFSGHQFPNYSSELNVNALLLGDSALYLCASSLTGSSMNTEAFFGQGTRLTVV.